The next 29 T cell receptor beta chains were all read from a single sample in a study of blood T cell repertoires in COVID-19. TCRdb's table, derived via immunoSEQ multiplex PCR, lists solely in-frame clones and lacks some. The sample consists of under 150,000 clones, around 82% of them appearing once. The sequencing sample was made of peripheral blood. These receptors all come from a man aged 55-75 years with acute or convalescent COVID-19.

The chain employs TRBV6-2 or TRBV6-3 and TRBJ2-1; tentatively, D is TRBD1 (5 bases). The CDR3 spans 14 residues. Germline loops: CDR1 MNHEY, CDR2 SVGEGT. V was clipped by 0 bases and J by 7 bases, with 10 bases between them. The CDR3 here is CASSYSGGANEQFF. DNA for the CDR3: TGTGCCAGCAGTTACTCCGGTGGGGCAAATGAGCAGTTCTTC.

This clone was counted a few times. This sequence joins TRBV24-1 and TRBJ2-3, with 14 bases identical to TRBD2. Germline CDR1 and CDR2: KGHDR and SFDVKD. The CDR3 contains 16 residues. J lost 4 bases, V lost 4 bases, and 3 bases had no gene match. CDR3 loop: CATSDSGLAGADTQYF. Written as DNA, the CDR3 is TGTGCCACCAGTGACTCGGGACTAGCGGGAGCAGATACGCAGTATTTT.

In nucleotides, the CDR3 is TGCGCCAGCAGCCAAGTTACTAGCGGCGCGCCCCAAGAGACCCAGTACTTC. Its translation: CASSQVTSGAPQETQYF. The V gene is TRBV4-1, the J gene TRBJ2-5; 8 nucleotides align to TRBD2. Germline CDR1 is MGHRA and CDR2 is YSYEKL. This CDR3 region has 17 residues. J gave up 1 base and V 1 base, and 8 bases lay outside the gene matches.

The V call is TRBV2, the J call TRBJ2-1; 12 bases are shared with TRBD2. The ends lost 6 bases at V and 10 bases at J; junction bases unmatched: 7. Germline-derived CDR1 and CDR2 are SNHLY and FYNNEI. The CDR3 contains 14 residues. CDR3 DNA sequence: TGTGCCAGCAGCAGGACTAGCGGGGCCTGGGAGCAGTTCTTC. Amino acid sequence: CASSRTSGAWEQFF.

The chain recombines TRBV7-2 with TRBJ1-2, with 8 bases matching TRBD1. The CDR3 totals 13 residues. After removal of 3 bases from V and 8 bases from J, the junction contained 5 bases not matched to a gene. Germline V CDR1 and CDR2: SGHTA, FQGNSA. The CDR3 loop reads CASSLSGGQGYTF. The CDR3 bases are TGTGCCAGCAGCTTGTCAGGGGGCCAGGGCTACACCTTC.

The V call is TRBV21-1, the J call TRBJ1-3. TRBV21-1 is listed as a pseudogene. The CDR3 length is 16 residues. The CDR3 sequence is CASSKGESPLGNTIYF. For the CDR3, the DNA is TGTGCCAGCAGCAAAGGGGAGAGTCCACTTGGAAACACCATATATTTT.

This clone was picked up a small number of times. This chain connects TRBV14 to TRBJ2-7; D might be TRBD1 (6 bases). V was pared by 4 bases and J by 3 bases, with 13 bases between. Looked up from germline, CDR1 is SGHDN and CDR2 is FVKESK. This CDR3 has 14 amino acids. Here the CDR3 DNA reads TGTGCCAGCAGCCGACGCACAGGGAGCTACGAGCAGTACTTC. It codes for CASSRRTGSYEQYF.

This chain joins TRBV28 and TRBJ2-7; D is perhaps TRBD2 (6 bases). V lost 7 bases to trimming and J lost 4 bases, with 23 bases between them. The CDR3 sequence is 16 residues long. Per germline, CDR1 MDHEN and CDR2 SYDVKM. CDR3 region: CASMSRGTNRKYEQYF. The CDR3 region has the DNA TGTGCCAGCATGAGCCGCGGGACGAATCGTAAGTACGAGCAGTACTTC.

This chain joins TRBV19 and TRBJ2-7; 9 nucleotides align to TRBD2. CDR1 and CDR2 from the germline V gene are LNHDA and SQIVND (reference sequence). The CDR3 is made up of 17 amino acids. V lost 5 bases, J lost 6 bases, and 17 bases stayed unmatched. The CDR3 sequence: CASSRQTGLATPAEQYF. The CDR3 nucleotides read TGTGCCAGTAGTCGCCAGACAGGACTAGCGACACCCGCCGAGCAGTACTTC. The whole variable domain, filled in from reference TRBV19 and TRBJ2-7, reads DGGITQSPKYLFRKEGQNVTLSCEQNLNHDAMYWYRQDPGQGLRLIYYSQIVNDFQKGDIAEGYSVSREKKESFPLTVTSAQKNPTAFYLCASSRQTGLATPAEQYFGPGTRLTVT.

The rearrangement joins TRBV10-3 to TRBJ1-1; possibly TRBD1 for D (6 bases). Per the germline V gene, CDR1 is ENHRY and CDR2 is SYGVKD. The germline V and J ends were trimmed by 4 bases and 4 bases, with 13 bases remaining between them. The CDR3 runs to 14 residues. The CDR3 spells CAISVTGSVTEAFF. Written as DNA, the CDR3 is TGTGCCATCAGTGTTACAGGGAGCGTCACTGAAGCTTTCTTT.

This clone has just one count. J is TRBJ2-5 and V is TRBV5-1; 9 bases are shared with TRBD2. Germline lookup yields CDR1 SGHRS and CDR2 YFSETQ. This CDR3 has 15 amino acids. V lost 4 bases and J lost 5; bases outside the gene matches: 9. The CDR3 bases are TGCGCCAGCAGCACGCTAGCGGGGATCGCGGAGACCCAGTACTTC. Its translation is CASSTLAGIAETQYF.

The rearrangement joins TRBV27 to TRBJ2-5; D may be TRBD1 (5 bases). The CDR3 is 14 residues long. Trimming took off 6 bases at V and 5 bases at J, with 16 bases between the two ends. Germline CDR1 and CDR2: MNHEY and SMNVEV (reference sequence). Written as DNA, the CDR3 is TGTGCCAGCAGCTCCCCAGGGTTAGGGGAGACCCAGTACTTC. It is translated as CASSSPGLGETQYF.

The genes are TRBV4-2 and TRBJ1-2; D may be TRBD1 (5 bases). Germline V lookup: CDR1 LGHNA, CDR2 YNFKEQ. The CDR3 covers 17 residues. Trimming cost V 0 bases and J 0 bases, with 14 bases left between them. CDR3 bases: TGTGCCAGCAGCCAAGATGGGCCTCAGACAGCTAACTATGGCTACACCTTC. Amino acids: CASSQDGPQTANYGYTF.

V usage is TRBV5-1 and J usage is TRBJ1-1, with 9 bases matching TRBD1. With V trimmed by 4 bases and J by 3 bases, 4 bases remained unmatched. The CDR3 is made up of 14 amino acids. Germline-derived CDR1 and CDR2 are SGHRS and YFSETQ. The CDR3 DNA follows: TGCGCCAGCAGCCCAGGGGACAGGGACACTGAAGCTTTCTTT. Its protein is CASSPGDRDTEAFF.

The chain links TRBV2 to TRBJ2-5; 7 nucleotides line up with TRBD2. The germline gives CDR1 SNHLY, CDR2 FYNNEI. This CDR3 spans 13 amino acids. J lost 5 bases, V lost 4 bases, and 4 bases had no gene match. The CDR3, as DNA: TGTGCCAGCAGTGGGGAGGGCTTCGAGACCCAGTACTTC. It is translated as CASSGEGFETQYF.

The chain combines TRBV2 with TRBJ2-7; a possible D gene is TRBD2 (7 bases). Germline CDR1 reads SNHLY; CDR2 reads FYNNEI. V lost 5 bases and J 2 bases, leaving 13 bases between the germline ends. The CDR3 has 14 residues. CDR3 protein: CASSPPGGPYEQYF. The CDR3 nucleotides are TGTGCCAGCAGTCCCCCCGGGGGGCCCTACGAGCAGTACTTC. The full variable domain, completed using reference TRBV2 and TRBJ2-7, is EPEVTQTPSHQVTQMGQEVILRCVPISNHLYFYWYRQILGQKVEFLVSFYNNEISEKSEIFDDQFSVERPDGSNFTLKIRSTKLEDSAMYFCASSPPGGPYEQYFGPGTRLTVT.

This clone was seen a few times. V usage is TRBV5-4 and J usage is TRBJ2-4; 7 bases map to TRBD1. The CDR3 sequence is 17 residues long. Germline assignment: CDR1 SGHNT and CDR2 YYREEE (reference sequence). Trimming at V came to 1 base and at J to 0 bases, leaving 7 bases not matched to a gene. The CDR3 spells CASSLKQGIVAKNIQYF. In DNA form, the CDR3 reads TGTGCCAGCAGCTTGAAACAGGGGATAGTAGCCAAAAACATTCAGTACTTC.

This sequence joins TRBV5-6 and TRBJ2-2, with 9 bases matching TRBD1. Germline CDR1 is SGHDT and CDR2 is YYEEEE. The CDR3 sequence is 15 residues long. With V trimmed by 2 bases and J by 5 bases, 4 bases remained unmatched. CDR3 amino acids: CASSLTGTGTGELFF. In DNA, the CDR3 is TGTGCCAGCAGCTTAACCGGGACAGGGACCGGGGAGCTGTTTTTT.

V usage is TRBV5-1 and J usage is TRBJ1-2, with TRBD1 matching 9 bases. With 4 bases clipped from V and 8 bases from J, the junction kept 12 bases outside the gene matches. The CDR3 has 15 residues. Germline V gene lookup returns CDR1 SGHRS and CDR2 YFSETQ. The CDR3 nucleotides are TGCGCCAGCAGCATCGGGGACAGGGAGATAGAGGGCTACACCTTC. As protein: CASSIGDREIEGYTF.

The V and J genes are TRBV6-5 and TRBJ2-7; unclear D gene. In germline, CDR1 is MNHEY, CDR2 SVGAGI. The length of the CDR3 is 11 residues. The V gene lost 6 bases and the J gene lost 4 bases, with 7 bases spanning the gap. CDR3 region: CASSIGYEQYF. The CDR3 DNA reads TGTGCCAGCAGCATCGGTTACGAGCAGTACTTC.

This rearrangement joins TRBV3-1 (or the pseudogene TRBV3-2) to TRBJ2-7, with 9 bases lining up with TRBD1. Germline CDR1 is LGHDT and CDR2 is YNNKEL (reference sequence). Unmatched junction bases numbered 2, after V lost 1 base and J lost 4 bases. This CDR3 spans 14 amino acids. Written as DNA, the CDR3 is TGTGCCAGCAGCCAAGCTGGGACAGGGTACGAGCAGTACTTC. Residues: CASSQAGTGYEQYF.

This clone is medium-sized (0.01 to 0.1%) by share. Other DNA sequences in the same sample also yield this CDR3. This rearrangement joins TRBV12-3 or TRBV12-4 to TRBJ2-7, with D hard to call. Trimming took 3 bases from V and 4 from J, leaving 4 bases between them. The CDR3 has 11 amino acids. For the CDR3, the DNA is TGTGCCAGCAGTTTCGGGTACGAGCAGTACTTC. This gives the protein CASSFGYEQYF.

This clone came up a few times. Distinct nucleotide sequences in the sample also encode this CDR3. The chain employs TRBV6-5 and TRBJ1-3, with 8 bases matching TRBD1. V shed 4 bases and J 3 bases; nucleotides not matched to a gene: 2. This CDR3 contains 14 residues. CDR1 MNHEY and CDR2 SVGAGI come from the germline V gene. CDR3 sequence reads: CASSSGTGGNTIYF. In DNA form, the CDR3 reads TGTGCCAGCAGTTCCGGGACAGGTGGAAACACCATATATTTT.

J is TRBJ2-7 and V is TRBV18, with 15 nucleotides matching TRBD2. The length of the CDR3 is 19 residues. Germline CDR1 KGHSH, CDR2 LQKENI. V shed 3 bases and J 4 bases; nucleotides not matched to a gene: 13. DNA for the CDR3: TGTGCCAGCTCACCCGTCGGGACTAGCGGGAGGTCCAAGGGGTACGAGCAGTACTTC. Translating it yields CASSPVGTSGRSKGYEQYF.

This clone was observed a few times. The V gene is TRBV28, the J gene TRBJ1-2; D gene ambiguous. Trimming took 5 bases from V and 6 from J, leaving 10 bases between them. This CDR3 is built from 12 residues. Germline V CDR1 and CDR2: MDHEN, SYDVKM. CDR3 coding DNA: TGTGCCAGCAGTCTGAGACTGAATGGCTACACCTTC. Translating it yields CASSLRLNGYTF.

This chain uses TRBV27 with TRBJ2-7; 15 positions agree with TRBD2. Germline-derived CDR1 and CDR2 are MNHEY and SMNVEV (reference sequence). The trim removed 2 bases at V and 4 bases at J, leaving 15 bases unmatched. This CDR3 spans 20 amino acids. CDR3 sequence (DNA): TGTGCCAGCAGTTTAAGACAGTGGACTAGCGGGAGGGCCGGCGAGTACGAGCAGTACTTC. Its protein product is CASSLRQWTSGRAGEYEQYF.

This chain uses TRBV11-2 with TRBJ1-2; D is unclear. From germline, CDR1 is SGHAT and CDR2 FQNNGV. The CDR3 loop spans 13 amino acids. Trimming stripped 1 base from V and 6 bases from J, with 9 bases between. The CDR3 region has the DNA TGTGCCAGCAGCTTAGGGCCAGGCGATGGCTACACCTTC. Translated: CASSLGPGDGYTF.

Here the CDR3 DNA reads TGTGCCAGCAGCCCATTGCTCAGCGGTGCCTACGAGCAGTACTTC. Residues: CASSPLLSGAYEQYF. The chain joins TRBV27 to TRBJ2-7; D may be TRBD2 (5 bases). This CDR3 comprises 15 residues. Germline loops: CDR1 MNHEY, CDR2 SMNVEV (reference sequence). V gave up 6 bases and J gave up 2 bases, with 17 bases separating them.

The chain links TRBV3-1 (or the pseudogene TRBV3-2) to TRBJ1-1; 7 bases align to TRBD1. V gave up 1 base and J gave up 1 base; unmatched junction bases: 6. From germline, CDR1 is LGHDT and CDR2 YNNKEL (reference sequence). This CDR3 contains 16 residues. CDR3 loop: CASSQAYRGPNTEAFF. CDR3 coding DNA: TGTGCCAGCAGCCAAGCCTACAGGGGACCGAACACTGAAGCTTTCTTT.